Detailed here is one T cell receptor beta chain. This entry is derived from a study of blood T cell repertoires in COVID-19. Study-wide background: Collection of acute and convalescent COVID-19 samples took place in the United States, Italy and Spain.

Assay: immunoSEQ multiplex PCR; the TCRdb copy retains only in-frame clones and omits some. This sample has more than 400,000 clones, with 80% to 95% found just once. In terms of age and location, participants ranged from roughly 18 to 95 years and lived in approximately 26 US areas. Germline values: CDR1 MNHEY, CDR2 SVGEGT. Trimming removed 4 bases from V and 7 bases from J, with 10 bases in between. The CDR3 is made up of 12 amino acids. This TCR was recovered from a man between 18 and 29 years old who had recovered from COVID-19. The specimen was PBMCs or T cells enriched from blood (not recorded which). V is TRBV6-2 or TRBV6-3 and J is TRBJ1-2, with D unclear. The CDR3 DNA is TGTGCCAGCAGTTCCCTAAGAATTGGCTACACCTTC. It is translated as CASSSLRIGYTF.